The 30 T cell receptor beta chains below were found in one sample sequenced in a study of neoadjuvant nivolumab and ipilimumab in lung cancer. Generated by immunoSEQ multiplex PCR, the TCRdb table keeps only in-frame clones and is missing some. The table lists some 13,000 clones, around 95% of them singletons. The specimen was peripheral blood, collected after neoadjuvant nivolumab, alone or with ipilimumab, at or shortly before surgery. These receptors were taken from an adult with non-small cell lung cancer.

This chain links TRBV27 with TRBJ2-7; maybe TRBD2 (6 bases). Germline CDR1 reads MNHEY; CDR2 reads SMNVEV (reference sequence). This CDR3 comprises 16 residues. Trimming shortened V by 3 bases and J by 2 bases, and 17 bases separated the two germline ends. The CDR3 region has the DNA TGTGCCAGCAGTTTGCAGAGGGGAGGCAAAGCCTACGAGCAGTACTTC. Encoded protein: CASSLQRGGKAYEQYF.

The chain employs TRBV5-1 and TRBJ1-1; 9 bases line up with TRBD1. This CDR3 contains 15 residues. The germline gives CDR1 SGHRS, CDR2 YFSETQ. Unmatched junction bases numbered 3, after V lost 2 bases and J lost 1 base. The CDR3 DNA reads TGCGCCAGCAGCTTTCGGACAGGGGAGAACACTGAAGCTTTCTTT. This codes for CASSFRTGENTEAFF.

V gene TRBV6-5 combines with J gene TRBJ1-1; no firm D call. Germline CDR1 reads MNHEY; CDR2 reads SVGAGI. The CDR3 runs 15 residues. V lost 0 bases and J lost 4, with 12 bases in between. The CDR3 coding sequence is TGTGCCAGCAGTTACTCGGCAGTAGGGTCCACTGAAGCTTTCTTT. This encodes CASSYSAVGSTEAFF.

The J gene is TRBJ2-7, the V gene TRBV27; 11 bases align to TRBD1. With 6 bases clipped from V and 3 bases from J, the junction kept 4 bases outside the gene matches. The CDR3 has 14 residues. The germline V gene has CDR1 MNHEY and CDR2 SMNVEV (reference sequence). The CDR3 DNA follows: TGTGCCAGCAGCTCAGGGACAGGGGGCTACGAGCAGTACTTC. Residues: CASSSGTGGYEQYF.

V gene TRBV30 combines with J gene TRBJ2-7, with D tentatively TRBD1 (6 bases). The ends were cut back, 4 bases at V and 3 bases at J, with 19 bases in the middle. Germline V gives CDR1 GTSNPN, CDR2 SVGIG (reference sequence). This CDR3 region has 15 residues. CDR3 DNA sequence: TGTGCCTGGAAGAATGCAGGGGCCAGCTTCTACGAGCAGTACTTC. Translating it yields CAWKNAGASFYEQYF. The whole variable domain, filled in from reference TRBV30 and TRBJ2-7, reads SQTIHQWPATLVQPVGSPLSLECTVEGTSNPNLYWYRQAAGRGLQLLFYSVGIGQISSEVPQNLSASRPQDRQFILSSKKLLLSDSGFYLCAWKNAGASFYEQYFGPGTRLTVT.

The V and J genes are TRBV28 and TRBJ2-1; possibly TRBD2 for D (5 bases). The germline CDR1 and CDR2 sequences are MDHEN and SYDVKM. CDR3 length equals 16 residues. Trimming took off 7 bases at V and 5 bases at J, with 21 bases between the two ends. CDR3 nucleotide sequence: TGTGCCAGCACCCTGCGGGCAGCGAATTTAGACAATGAGCAGTTCTTC. Protein: CASTLRAANLDNEQFF.

The V and J genes are TRBV7-2 and TRBJ1-1, with a possible D match to TRBD1 (6 bases). Germline values: CDR1 SGHTA, CDR2 FQGNSA. V shed 1 base and J shed 9 bases, with 18 bases lying between them. The CDR3 totals 15 residues. The CDR3 protein is CASSLGDYQGSKAFF. The DNA of the CDR3 is TGTGCCAGCAGCTTAGGGGATTACCAGGGGAGTAAAGCTTTCTTT.

The chain is built from TRBV10-3 and TRBJ2-6; 8 bases line up with TRBD2. From germline, CDR1 is ENHRY and CDR2 SYGVKD. The CDR3 loop spans 17 amino acids. The V and J ends lost 6 bases and 2 bases, in that order; junction bases with no gene match: 9. CDR3 nucleotide sequence: TGTGCCATCAGCGCCAGGTCGGGAGGGCCTGGGGCCAACGTCCTGACTTTC. Amino acids: CAISARSGGPGANVLTF.

The count of this clone is one. The chain links TRBV6-1 to TRBJ2-5, with D perhaps matching TRBD2 (6 bases). The CDR3 has 18 amino acids. Germline V gene data show CDR1 as MNHNS and CDR2 as SASEGT. The ends were cut back, 0 bases at V and 2 bases at J, with 19 bases in the middle. CDR3 DNA sequence: TGTGCCAGCAGTGAAGCGCTTGGTTCTAGCGAACCTCAAGAGACCCAGTACTTC. Encoded protein: CASSEALGSSEPQETQYF.

This clone was seen only once. The chain is built from TRBV5-1 and TRBJ2-3; no firm D call. The CDR3 spans 13 residues. Trimming removed 0 bases at V and 1 base at J, with 3 bases between. CDR1 is SGHRS, CDR2 YFSETQ, per germline. In DNA form, the CDR3 reads TGCGCCAGCAGCTTGGGGGGCACAGATACGCAGTATTTT. Its protein is CASSLGGTDTQYF.

The J gene is TRBJ1-1, the V gene TRBV18; D call uncertain. This CDR3 has 13 amino acids. Trimming stripped 4 bases from V and 1 base from J, with 7 bases between. Looked up from germline, CDR1 is KGHSH and CDR2 is LQKENI. CDR3 bases: TGTGCCAGCTCACTTACAGAGAACACTGAAGCTTTCTTT. This gives the protein CASSLTENTEAFF.

This chain uses TRBV5-4 with TRBJ2-3; 11 nucleotides line up with TRBD2. The ends lost 4 bases at V and 4 bases at J; junction bases unmatched: 8. The germline V gene has CDR1 SGHNT and CDR2 YYREEE (reference sequence). The CDR3 consists of 16 residues. The CDR3, as DNA: TGTGCCAGCAGCGCTCGTTTAGCGGGAGGGGCAGATACGCAGTATTTT. It specifies CASSARLAGGADTQYF.

The chain is built from TRBV6-5 and TRBJ2-7, with 11 bases aligning to TRBD2. Unmatched junction bases numbered 7, after V lost 6 bases and J lost 3 bases. CDR3 size: 15 residues. CDR1 MNHEY and CDR2 SVGAGI come from the germline V gene. CDR3 loop: CASRPTSGSLYEQYF. CDR3 in DNA: TGTGCCAGCAGGCCCACTAGCGGGAGTCTCTACGAGCAGTACTTC.

The V and J genes are TRBV30 and TRBJ1-1; D might be TRBD1 (5 bases). Trimming pared 5 bases from V and 2 bases from J, leaving 9 bases between. The germline V gene has CDR1 GTSNPN and CDR2 SVGIG (reference sequence). The CDR3 runs to 12 residues. CDR3 in DNA: TGTGCCTGGGACAGCACCAACACTGAAGCTTTCTTT. It specifies CAWDSTNTEAFF.

The CDR3 DNA follows: TGCGGAAAAGCGGGGATTCCGGGACTAGCGGGAGAAGTTACTGAGACCCAGTACTTC. Protein: CGKAGIPGLAGEVTETQYF. V and J are TRBV4-3 and TRBJ2-5, with 14 nucleotides matching TRBD2. Germline V gives CDR1 LGHNA, CDR2 YSLEER. The CDR3 has 19 amino acids.

This rearrangement joins TRBV10-3 to TRBJ1-4; 9 nucleotides align to TRBD1. CDR3 length: 13 amino acids. The germline V gene has CDR1 ENHRY and CDR2 SYGVKD. V lost 10 bases to trimming and J lost 6 bases; unmatched junction nucleotides: 6. The CDR3 region is CATNRGQDEKLFF. Here the CDR3 DNA reads TGTGCCACAAACAGGGGGCAGGATGAAAAACTGTTTTTT.

The chain links TRBV6-5 to TRBJ2-5; 7 nucleotides align to TRBD2. CDR1 is MNHEY and CDR2 is SVGAGI in the germline V gene. V was clipped by 4 bases and J by 4 bases; unmatched bases: 6. This CDR3 has 14 amino acids. In DNA form, the CDR3 reads TGTGCCAGCAGTTTTAGAAGCGGGGCAGAGACCCAGTACTTC. It is translated as CASSFRSGAETQYF.

The gene calls are TRBV4-2 and TRBJ1-5; perhaps TRBD1 as D (5 bases). Germline V gene lookup returns CDR1 LGHNA and CDR2 YNFKEQ. V lost 5 bases and J lost 4, with 12 bases in between. CDR3 length: 14 residues. The CDR3 sequence is CASSSNKGNQPQHF. The CDR3 nucleotides are TGTGCCAGCAGCTCAAATAAGGGGAATCAGCCCCAGCATTTT.

This clone was recorded only once. The CDR3 here is CASSRSLLAGGPSSYEQYF. CDR3 coding DNA: TGTGCCAGCAGCCGCTCCTTACTAGCGGGAGGCCCAAGCTCCTACGAGCAGTACTTC. This chain uses TRBV7-2 with TRBJ2-7, with TRBD2 identical over 12 bases. CDR1 and CDR2 (germline): SGHTA, FQGNSA. V shed 5 bases and J 0 bases; nucleotides not matched to a gene: 14. CDR3 size: 19 residues.

V is TRBV30 and J is TRBJ2-1; possibly TRBD1 or TRBD2 for D (5 bases each). V was pared by 0 bases and J by 2 bases, with 11 bases between. The germline V gene encodes CDR1 GTSNPN and CDR2 SVGIG (reference sequence). The CDR3 is 15 amino acids. The CDR3 sequence is CAWSVLGGPYNEQFF. The CDR3 bases are TGTGCCTGGAGTGTACTTGGGGGACCCTACAATGAGCAGTTCTTC.

The genes are TRBV4-2 and TRBJ2-7, with D tentatively TRBD1 (5 bases). Germline V lookup: CDR1 LGHNA, CDR2 YNFKEQ. This CDR3 has 18 residues. Trimming cost V 0 bases and J 2 bases, with 20 bases left between them. The CDR3 DNA is TGTGCCAGCAGCCAAGAGACAACCCAACAGGAGATAGCCTACGAGCAGTACTTC. Translating it yields CASSQETTQQEIAYEQYF.

CDR3 DNA sequence: TGCAGTGCTCTTTTAGGGGTCGAGCAGTACTTC. Protein sequence: CSALLGVEQYF. This chain links TRBV20-1 with TRBJ2-7; TRBD1 is a possible D gene (5 bases). Germline-derived CDR1 and CDR2 are DFQATT and SNEGSKA (reference sequence). V dropped 5 bases and J dropped 6 bases, with 11 bases sitting between them. This CDR3 has 11 residues.

The rearrangement uses TRBV7-9 and TRBJ1-1, with no clear D. V gave up 1 base and J gave up 1 base, with 16 bases separating them. Germline assignment: CDR1 SEHNR and CDR2 FQNEAQ (reference sequence). The CDR3 consists of 17 residues. CDR3 region: CASSLVGRAAWNTEAFF. The CDR3 nucleotides read TGTGCCAGCAGCTTAGTTGGCCGGGCAGCGTGGAACACTGAAGCTTTCTTT.

The J gene is TRBJ1-1, the V gene TRBV13; 8 bases agree with TRBD1. Germline trimming cut 5 bases from V and 5 bases from J; bases unmatched to any gene: 7. Germline values: CDR1 PRHDT, CDR2 FYEKMQ (reference sequence). The CDR3 has 14 amino acids. The CDR3 is CASSHGQGTTEAFF. CDR3 bases: TGTGCCAGCAGCCACGGACAGGGAACAACTGAAGCTTTCTTT.

In nucleotides, the CDR3 is TGTGCCAGCTCGTCAGGGGACCCCTACAATGAGCAGTTCTTC. It encodes CASSSGDPYNEQFF. The chain employs TRBV6-6 and TRBJ2-1; a weak D match, TRBD1 (6 bases). Trimming stripped 8 bases from V and 2 bases from J, with 13 bases between. CDR1 is MNHNY and CDR2 is SVGAGI in the germline V gene (reference sequence). The CDR3 is made up of 14 amino acids.

This chain joins TRBV11-2 and TRBJ2-5; the match to TRBD2 covers 7 bases. Trimming removed 1 base from V and 4 bases from J; junction bases left unmatched: 6. Per the germline V gene, CDR1 is SGHAT and CDR2 is FQNNGV. The CDR3 length is 15 residues. In DNA form, the CDR3 reads TGTGCCAGCAGCTTAGTGGCGGGAGTAGGAGAGACCCAGTACTTC. Encoded protein: CASSLVAGVGETQYF.

The chain uses TRBV7-8 and TRBJ2-3; no firm D call. The V gene lost 8 bases and the J gene lost 5 bases, with 11 bases spanning the gap. Looked up from germline, CDR1 is SGHVS and CDR2 is FQNEAQ. The CDR3 is made up of 12 amino acids. Here the CDR3 reads CASSRAGDTQYF. The DNA for the CDR3 is TGTGCCAGCTCTCGGGCCGGAGATACGCAGTATTTT. The whole variable domain, remainder taken from reference TRBV7-8 and TRBJ2-3, is GAGVSQSPRYKVAKRGQDVALRCDPISGHVSLFWYQQALGQGPEFLTYFQNEAQLDKSGLPSDRFFAERPEGSVSTLKIQRTQQEDSAVYLCASSRAGDTQYFGPGTRLTVL.

The V gene is TRBV7-6, the J gene TRBJ1-1; 9 bases line up with TRBD1. The CDR3 extends over 13 amino acids. Germline CDR1 SGHVS, CDR2 FNYEAQ. V shed 5 bases, J shed 8 bases, and the junction held 6 bases outside the gene matches. CDR3 protein: CASSRWTGDEAFF. The DNA of the CDR3 is TGTGCCAGCAGCCGATGGACAGGGGACGAAGCTTTCTTT. The full variable domain, completed using reference TRBV7-6 and TRBJ1-1, is GAGVSQSPRYKVTKRGQDVALRCDPISGHVSLYWYRQALGQGPEFLTYFNYEAQQDKSGLPNDRFSAERPEGSISTLTIQRTEQRDSAMYRCASSRWTGDEAFFGQGTRLTVV.

The chain carries TRBV14 and TRBJ2-7; 9 bases map to TRBD1. Germline assignment: CDR1 SGHDN and CDR2 FVKESK. The length of the CDR3 is 15 residues. J was trimmed by 2 bases and V by 5 bases; bases with no gene match: 7. CDR3 sequence reads: CASSFRTGAAYEQYF. The CDR3 coding sequence is TGTGCCAGCAGCTTCCGGACAGGGGCCGCCTACGAGCAGTACTTC.

The rearrangement links TRBV7-6 to TRBJ2-7, with 7 bases lining up with TRBD2. The ends lost 7 bases at V and 2 bases at J; junction bases unmatched: 5. This CDR3 comprises 13 residues. The germline V gene encodes CDR1 SGHVS and CDR2 FNYEAQ. DNA of the CDR3: TGTGCCAGCACTGCGGGAGCCCCCTACGAGCAGTACTTC. It codes for CASTAGAPYEQYF.